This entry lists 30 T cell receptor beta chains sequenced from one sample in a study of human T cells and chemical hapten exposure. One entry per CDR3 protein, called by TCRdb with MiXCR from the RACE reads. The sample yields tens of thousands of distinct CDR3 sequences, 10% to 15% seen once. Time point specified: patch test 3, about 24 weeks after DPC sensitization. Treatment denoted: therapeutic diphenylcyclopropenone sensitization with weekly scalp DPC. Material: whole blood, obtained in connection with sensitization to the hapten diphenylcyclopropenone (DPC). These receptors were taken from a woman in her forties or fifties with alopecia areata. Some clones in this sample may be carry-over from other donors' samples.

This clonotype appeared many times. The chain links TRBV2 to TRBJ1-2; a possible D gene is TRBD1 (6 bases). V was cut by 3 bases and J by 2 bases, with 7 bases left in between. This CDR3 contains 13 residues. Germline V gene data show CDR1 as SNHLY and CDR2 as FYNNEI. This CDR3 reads CASSDQGNYGYTF. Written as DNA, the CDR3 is TGTGCCAGCAGTGATCAGGGGAACTATGGCTACACCTTC.

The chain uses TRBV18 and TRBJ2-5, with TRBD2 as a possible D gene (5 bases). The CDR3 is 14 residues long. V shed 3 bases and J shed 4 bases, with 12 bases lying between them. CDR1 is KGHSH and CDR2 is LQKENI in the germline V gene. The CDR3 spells CASSPVVRVETQYF. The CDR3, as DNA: TGTGCCAGCTCACCGGTCGTGCGGGTAGAGACCCAGTACTTC.

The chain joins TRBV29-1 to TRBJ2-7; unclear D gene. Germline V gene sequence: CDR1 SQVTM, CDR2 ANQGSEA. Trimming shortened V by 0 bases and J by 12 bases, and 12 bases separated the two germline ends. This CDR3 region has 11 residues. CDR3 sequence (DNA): TGCAGCGTTGAAGACCGCGAGGTACGGTACTTC. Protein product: CSVEDREVRYF.

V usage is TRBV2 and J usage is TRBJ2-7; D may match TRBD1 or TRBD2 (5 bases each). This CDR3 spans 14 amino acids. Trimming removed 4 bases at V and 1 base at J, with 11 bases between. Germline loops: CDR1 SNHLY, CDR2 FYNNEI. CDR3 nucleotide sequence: TGTGCCAGCAGTGGGGACGGAGGATCCTACGAGCAGTACTTC. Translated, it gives CASSGDGGSYEQYF.

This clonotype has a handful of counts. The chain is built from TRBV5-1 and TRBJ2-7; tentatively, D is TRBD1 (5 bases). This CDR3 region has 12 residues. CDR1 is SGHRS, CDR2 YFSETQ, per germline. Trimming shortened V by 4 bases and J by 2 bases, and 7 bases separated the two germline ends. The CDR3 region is CASSADTYEQYF. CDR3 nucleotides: TGCGCCAGCAGCGCGGACACCTACGAGCAGTACTTC.

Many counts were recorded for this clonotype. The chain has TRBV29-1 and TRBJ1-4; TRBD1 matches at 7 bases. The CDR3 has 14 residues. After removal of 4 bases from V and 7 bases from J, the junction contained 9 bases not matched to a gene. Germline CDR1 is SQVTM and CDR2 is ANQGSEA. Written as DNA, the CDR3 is TGCAGCGTTGCAAAAGGGGGCGCGATTGAAAAACTGTTTTTT. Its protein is CSVAKGGAIEKLFF.

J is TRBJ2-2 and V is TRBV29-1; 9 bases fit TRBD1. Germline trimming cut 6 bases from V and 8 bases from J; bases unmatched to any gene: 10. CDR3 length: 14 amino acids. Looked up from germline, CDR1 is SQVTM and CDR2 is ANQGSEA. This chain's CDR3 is CSVTTGTGTGELFF. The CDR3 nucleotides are TGCAGCGTGACGACCGGGACAGGGACAGGGGAGCTGTTTTTT.

The CDR3 DNA follows: TGTGCCAGCAGCCAGGTGATTTTAGGTAGCACAGATACGCAGTATTTT. As protein: CASSQVILGSTDTQYF. The chain joins TRBV3-1 to TRBJ2-3; D is ambiguous. CDR3 length: 16 residues. V was shortened by 3 bases and J by 0 bases, with 13 bases between the two germline ends. The germline gives CDR1 LGHDT, CDR2 YNNKEL (reference sequence).

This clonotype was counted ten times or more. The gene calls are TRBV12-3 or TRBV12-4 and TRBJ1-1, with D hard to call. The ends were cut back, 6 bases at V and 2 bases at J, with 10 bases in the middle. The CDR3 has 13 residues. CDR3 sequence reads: CASSLIHNTEAFF. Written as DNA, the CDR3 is TGTGCCAGCAGCCTCATACACAACACTGAAGCTTTCTTT.

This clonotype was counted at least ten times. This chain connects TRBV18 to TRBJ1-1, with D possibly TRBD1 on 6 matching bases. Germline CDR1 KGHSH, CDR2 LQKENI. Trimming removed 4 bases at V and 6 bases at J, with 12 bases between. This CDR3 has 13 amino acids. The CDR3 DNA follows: TGTGCCAGCTCACGGCCGACAGGAGCTGAAGCTTTCTTT. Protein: CASSRPTGAEAFF.

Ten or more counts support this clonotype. CDR3 sequence (DNA): TGTGCCAGCAGCGCGCACGAGAGGGTGAACACTGAAGCTTTCTTT. Its protein is CASSAHERVNTEAFF. The chain employs TRBV9 and TRBJ1-1; D is undetermined. V gave up 3 bases and J gave up 0 bases, with 12 bases separating them. CDR1 and CDR2 (germline): SGDLS, YYNGEE. CDR3 length equals 15 residues.

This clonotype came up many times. The CDR3 sequence: CASSLGLGLIQYF. The CDR3 DNA follows: TGTGCCAGCAGTTTAGGACTAGGCCTCATTCAGTACTTC. The chain employs TRBV12-3 or TRBV12-4 and TRBJ2-4; TRBD2 might be the D (6 bases). Trimming stripped 1 base from V and 9 bases from J, with 10 bases between. The length of the CDR3 is 13 residues.

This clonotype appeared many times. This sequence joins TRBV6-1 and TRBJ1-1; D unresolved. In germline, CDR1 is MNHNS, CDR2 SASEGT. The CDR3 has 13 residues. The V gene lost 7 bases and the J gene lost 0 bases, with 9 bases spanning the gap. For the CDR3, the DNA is TGTGCCAGCACGATAAGGCTGAACACTGAAGCTTTCTTT. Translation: CASTIRLNTEAFF.

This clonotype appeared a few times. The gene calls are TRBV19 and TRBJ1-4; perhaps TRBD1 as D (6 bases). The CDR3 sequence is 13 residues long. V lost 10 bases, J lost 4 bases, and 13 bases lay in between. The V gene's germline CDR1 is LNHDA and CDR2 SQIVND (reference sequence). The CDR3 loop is CATSEGHNEKLFF. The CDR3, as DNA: TGTGCCACCTCCGAGGGACATAATGAAAAACTGTTTTTT.

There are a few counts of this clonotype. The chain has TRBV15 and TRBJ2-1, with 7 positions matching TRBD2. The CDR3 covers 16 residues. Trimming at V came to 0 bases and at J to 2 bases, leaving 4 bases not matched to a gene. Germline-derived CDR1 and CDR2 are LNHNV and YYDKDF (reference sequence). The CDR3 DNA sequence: TGTGCCACCAGCAGAGATCCGGGACTAACCTACAATGAGCAGTTCTTC. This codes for CATSRDPGLTYNEQFF.

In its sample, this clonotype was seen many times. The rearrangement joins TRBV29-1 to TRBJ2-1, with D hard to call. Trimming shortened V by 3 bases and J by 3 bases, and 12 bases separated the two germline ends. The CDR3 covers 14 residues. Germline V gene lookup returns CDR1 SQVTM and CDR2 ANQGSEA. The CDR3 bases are TGCAGCGTTGAGTTGGCCAGCATCTACAATGAGCAGTTCTTC. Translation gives CSVELASIYNEQFF.

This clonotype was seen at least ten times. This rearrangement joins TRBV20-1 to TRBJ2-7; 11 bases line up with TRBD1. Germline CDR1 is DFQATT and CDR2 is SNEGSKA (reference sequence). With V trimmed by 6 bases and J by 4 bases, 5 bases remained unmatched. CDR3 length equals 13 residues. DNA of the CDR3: TGCAGTGCAACCGGGACAGGGGGTTACGAGCAGTACTTC. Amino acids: CSATGTGGYEQYF.

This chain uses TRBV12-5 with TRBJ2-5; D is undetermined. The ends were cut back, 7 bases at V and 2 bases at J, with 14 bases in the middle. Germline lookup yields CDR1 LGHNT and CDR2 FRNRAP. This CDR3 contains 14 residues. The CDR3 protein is CASAPSIGQETQYF. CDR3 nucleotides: TGTGCTAGTGCCCCATCTATCGGGCAAGAGACCCAGTACTTC.

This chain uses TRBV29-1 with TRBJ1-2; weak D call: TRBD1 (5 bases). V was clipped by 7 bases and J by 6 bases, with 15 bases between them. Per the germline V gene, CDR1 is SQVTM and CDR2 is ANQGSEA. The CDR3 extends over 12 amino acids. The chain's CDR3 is CSAKAGLDGYTF. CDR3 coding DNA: TGCAGCGCCAAGGCAGGGTTAGATGGCTACACCTTC.

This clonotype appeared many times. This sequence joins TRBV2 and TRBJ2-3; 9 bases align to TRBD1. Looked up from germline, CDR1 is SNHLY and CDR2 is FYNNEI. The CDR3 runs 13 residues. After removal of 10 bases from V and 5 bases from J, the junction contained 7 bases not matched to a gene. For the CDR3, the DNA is TGTGCCACCGCGGGACAGGGTTTAGATACGCAGTATTTT. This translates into CATAGQGLDTQYF.

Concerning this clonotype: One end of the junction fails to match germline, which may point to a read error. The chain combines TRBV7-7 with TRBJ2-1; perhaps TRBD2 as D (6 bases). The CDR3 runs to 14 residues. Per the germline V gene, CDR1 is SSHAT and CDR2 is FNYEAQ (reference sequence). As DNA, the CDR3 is TGTGCTAGCAGCTTGGGCGGAGGGGACAATGAGCAGTTCTTC. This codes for CASSLGGGDNEQFF.

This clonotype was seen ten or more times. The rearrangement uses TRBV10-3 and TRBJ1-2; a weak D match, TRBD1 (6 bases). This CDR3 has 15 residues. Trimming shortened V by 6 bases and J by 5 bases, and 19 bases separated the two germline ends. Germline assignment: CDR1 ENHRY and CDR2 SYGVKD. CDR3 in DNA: TGTGCCATCAGATTTGGGACATCCCTTGGGTATGGCTACACCTTC. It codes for CAIRFGTSLGYGYTF.

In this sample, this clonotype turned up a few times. CDR3 residues: CASSVGGGTSKQYF. For the CDR3, the DNA is TGTGCCAGCAGCGTAGGGGGCGGAACCTCCAAGCAGTATTTT. This chain joins TRBV9 and TRBJ2-3; tentatively, D is TRBD1 (5 bases). Germline V gives CDR1 SGDLS, CDR2 YYNGEE. The V end was cut by 0 bases, the J end by 11 bases, with 16 bases between. This CDR3 comprises 14 residues.

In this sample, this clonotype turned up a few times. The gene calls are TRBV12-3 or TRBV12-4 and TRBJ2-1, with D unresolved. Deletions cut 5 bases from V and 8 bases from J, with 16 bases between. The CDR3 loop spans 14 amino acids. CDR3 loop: CASSLGRPKHEQFF. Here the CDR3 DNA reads TGTGCCAGCAGTCTTGGTCGGCCAAAGCATGAGCAGTTCTTC.

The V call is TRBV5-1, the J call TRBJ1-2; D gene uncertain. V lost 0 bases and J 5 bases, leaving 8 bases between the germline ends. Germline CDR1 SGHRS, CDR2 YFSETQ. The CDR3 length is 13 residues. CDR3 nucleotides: TGCGCCAGCAGCTTGGCCGACTTTTATGGCTACACCTTC. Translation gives CASSLADFYGYTF.

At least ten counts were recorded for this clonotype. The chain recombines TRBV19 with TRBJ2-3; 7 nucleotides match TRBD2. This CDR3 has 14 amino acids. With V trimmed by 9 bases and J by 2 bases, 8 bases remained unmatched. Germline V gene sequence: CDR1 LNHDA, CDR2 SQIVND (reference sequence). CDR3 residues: CASTSGTITDTQYF. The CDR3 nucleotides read TGTGCCAGCACATCCGGGACTATCACAGATACGCAGTATTTT.

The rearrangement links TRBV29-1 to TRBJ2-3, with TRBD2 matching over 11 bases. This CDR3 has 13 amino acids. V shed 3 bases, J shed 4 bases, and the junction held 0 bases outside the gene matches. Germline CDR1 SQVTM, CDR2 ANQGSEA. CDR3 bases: TGCAGCGTTGATAGCGGGAGGGCAGATACGCAGTATTTT. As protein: CSVDSGRADTQYF.

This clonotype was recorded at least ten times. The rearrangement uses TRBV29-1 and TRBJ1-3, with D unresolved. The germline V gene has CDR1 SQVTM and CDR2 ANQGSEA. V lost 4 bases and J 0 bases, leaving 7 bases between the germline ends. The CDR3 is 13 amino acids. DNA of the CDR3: TGCAGCGTTGCGGGCAGCTCTGGAAACACCATATATTTT. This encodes CSVAGSSGNTIYF.

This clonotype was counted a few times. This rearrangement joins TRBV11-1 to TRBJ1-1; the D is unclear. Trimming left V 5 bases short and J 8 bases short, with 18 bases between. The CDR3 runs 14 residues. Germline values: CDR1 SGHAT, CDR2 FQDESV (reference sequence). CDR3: CASSAELQPTEAFF. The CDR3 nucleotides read TGTGCCAGCAGCGCCGAACTACAACCGACGGAAGCTTTCTTT.

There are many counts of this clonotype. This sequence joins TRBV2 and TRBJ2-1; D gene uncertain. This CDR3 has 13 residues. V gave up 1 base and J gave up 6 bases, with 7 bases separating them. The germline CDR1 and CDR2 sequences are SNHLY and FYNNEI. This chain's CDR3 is CASSEGRVNEQFF. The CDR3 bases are TGTGCCAGCAGTGAAGGACGTGTCAATGAGCAGTTCTTC.